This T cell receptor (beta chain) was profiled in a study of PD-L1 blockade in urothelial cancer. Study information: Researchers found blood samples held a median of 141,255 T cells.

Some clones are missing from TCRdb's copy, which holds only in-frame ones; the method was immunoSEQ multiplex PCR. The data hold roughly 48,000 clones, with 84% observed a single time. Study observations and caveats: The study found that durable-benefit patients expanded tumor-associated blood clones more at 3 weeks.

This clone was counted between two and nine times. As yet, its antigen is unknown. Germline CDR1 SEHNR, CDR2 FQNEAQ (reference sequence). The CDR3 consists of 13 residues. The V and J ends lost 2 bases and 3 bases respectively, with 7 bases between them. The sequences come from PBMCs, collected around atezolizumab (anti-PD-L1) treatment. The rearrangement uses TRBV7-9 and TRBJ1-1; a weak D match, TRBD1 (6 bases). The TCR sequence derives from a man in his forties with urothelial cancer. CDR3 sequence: CASSLNRDTEAFF. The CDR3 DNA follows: TGTGCCAGCAGCTTAAACAGGGACACTGAAGCTTTCTTT. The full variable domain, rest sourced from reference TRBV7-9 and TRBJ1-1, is DTGVSQNPRHKITKRGQNVTFRCDPISEHNRLYWYRQTLGQGPEFLTYFQNEAQLEKSRLLSDRFSAERPKGSFSTLEIQRTEQGDSAMYLCASSLNRDTEAFFGQGTRLTVV.